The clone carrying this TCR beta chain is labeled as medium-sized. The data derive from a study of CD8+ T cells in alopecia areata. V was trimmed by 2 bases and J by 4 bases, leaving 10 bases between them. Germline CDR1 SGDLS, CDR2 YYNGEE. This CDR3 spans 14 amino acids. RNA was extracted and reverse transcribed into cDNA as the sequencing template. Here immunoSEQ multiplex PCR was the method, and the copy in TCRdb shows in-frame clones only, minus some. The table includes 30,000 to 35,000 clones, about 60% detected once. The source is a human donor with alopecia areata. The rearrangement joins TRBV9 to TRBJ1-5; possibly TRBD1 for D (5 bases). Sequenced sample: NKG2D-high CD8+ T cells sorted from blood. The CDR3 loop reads CASSVGDVNQPQHF. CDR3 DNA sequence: TGTGCCAGCAGCGTGGGGGACGTAAATCAGCCCCAGCATTTT.